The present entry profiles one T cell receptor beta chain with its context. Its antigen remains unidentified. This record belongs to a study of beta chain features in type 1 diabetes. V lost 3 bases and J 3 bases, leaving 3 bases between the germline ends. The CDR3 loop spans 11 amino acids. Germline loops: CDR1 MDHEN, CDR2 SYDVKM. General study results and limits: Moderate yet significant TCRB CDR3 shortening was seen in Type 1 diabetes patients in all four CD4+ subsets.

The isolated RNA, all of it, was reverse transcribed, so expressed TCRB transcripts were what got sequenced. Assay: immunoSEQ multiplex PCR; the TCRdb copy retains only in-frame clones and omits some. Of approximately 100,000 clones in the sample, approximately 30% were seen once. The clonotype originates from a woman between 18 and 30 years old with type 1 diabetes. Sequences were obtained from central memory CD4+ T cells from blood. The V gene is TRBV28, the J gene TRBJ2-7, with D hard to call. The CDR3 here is CASSLYYEQYF. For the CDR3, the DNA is TGTGCCAGCAGTTTGTACTACGAGCAGTACTTC.